This T cell receptor beta chain was retrieved from a study of shared clonotypes between healthy human individuals. On the study more broadly: A couple of women and three men aged 18 to 49 made up the donors.

CD8 cells regarded as naive lacked CD45RO, were positively chosen for CCR7, and omitted terminally differentiated effector memory CD45RA+ cells. V lost 10 bases and J 4 bases, leaving 15 bases between the germline ends. The germline CDR1 and CDR2 sequences are LNHDA and SQIVND (reference sequence). The CDR3 has 13 amino acids. As for this clone: Its antigen is not identified.

The study's findings and limits: Non-shared clonotypes showed lower generation probabilities than clonotypes common to all four donors.

Sequenced by immunoSEQ multiplex PCR; TCRdb stores in-frame clones only, minus some. The repertoire holds fewer than 1 million clones, with 90% to 98% as singletons. The chain carries TRBV19 and TRBJ2-3; D is undetermined. The source material was naive CD8+ T cells sorted from blood. This TCR was sampled from a man aged 30-40 years in good health. The CDR3 loop is CATSELAADTQYF. The CDR3 nucleotides are TGTGCCACCAGCGAGCTGGCAGCAGATACGCAGTATTTT.